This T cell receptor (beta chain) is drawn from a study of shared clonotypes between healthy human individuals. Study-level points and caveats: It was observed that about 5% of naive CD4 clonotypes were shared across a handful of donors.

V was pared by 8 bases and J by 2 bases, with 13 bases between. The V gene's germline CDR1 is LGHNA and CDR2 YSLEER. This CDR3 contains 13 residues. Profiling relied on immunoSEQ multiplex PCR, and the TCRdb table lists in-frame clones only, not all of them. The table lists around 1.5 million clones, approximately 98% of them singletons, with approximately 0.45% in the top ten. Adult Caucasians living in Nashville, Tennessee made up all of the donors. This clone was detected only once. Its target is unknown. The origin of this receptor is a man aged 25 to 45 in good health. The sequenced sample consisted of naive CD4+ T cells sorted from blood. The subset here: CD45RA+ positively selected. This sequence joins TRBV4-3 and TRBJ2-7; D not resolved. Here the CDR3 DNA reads TGCGCCAGCCCGCTCCTCACAGCCTACGAGCAGTACTTC. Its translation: CASPLLTAYEQYF.